Below, one T cell receptor (beta chain) is given with its context. These data come from a study of blood T cell repertoires in COVID-19. Study-wide background: Some COVID-19 samples were acute and others convalescent; all came from the United States, Italy and Spain. Sources were T cells, B-cell-depleted T cells, or PBMCs; the material itself was cDNA or gDNA.

Germline V gives CDR1 LGHDT, CDR2 YNNKEL (reference sequence). The V end was cut by 5 bases, the J end by 0 bases, with 10 bases between. The CDR3 covers 14 residues. As processed by the authors: Amplification with reference gene primers provided the estimates of nucleated cell counts. Assay: immunoSEQ multiplex PCR; the TCRdb copy retains only in-frame clones and omits some. The V and J calls and clone size are taken from that table; D and trimming were inferred from the DNA. The table records some 210,000 clones, more than 70% of them present only once. This sequence joins TRBV3-1 (or the pseudogene TRBV3-2) and TRBJ1-1; the D gene is possibly TRBD1 (5 bases). Sequenced input: peripheral blood. This clonotype was sampled from a woman in her 40s who had recovered from COVID-19. The CDR3 sequence is CASSATDLNTEAFF. CDR3 DNA: TGTGCCAGCAGCGCGACAGACCTGAACACTGAAGCTTTCTTT.